The 15 T cell receptor beta chains below all came from one sample that was sequenced in a study of read filtering for tumor transcriptome and immune sequencing (TCRdb year 2020). The instrument given in TCRdb is Illumina HiSeq 4000. The Immunoverse kit was used to build TCR libraries from about 400 ng RNA, with molecular barcoded adaptors covering alpha/delta and beta/gamma chains. The raw public data were reprocessed by TCRdb itself: fastp quality trimming at Q25, MiXCR clonotype calling, in-frame beta chains only. Identical CDR3 proteins give one entry, which carries the most common genes and DNA. A total of 8,500 to 9,500 distinct CDR3 sequences appear in this sample, about a sixth of them only once. The top ten clonotypes cover less than 30% of the sample. The sequenced sample consisted of a population of CD138-negative cells sorted from bone marrow. Explained via the paper, the cell subset or site label denotes: bone marrow mononuclear cells depleted of CD138+ plasma/myeloma cells by negative magnetic selection. The receptors come from a donor at least 40 years old with multiple myeloma.

At least ten counts were recorded for this clonotype. The J gene is TRBJ2-5, the V gene TRBV7-9, with D possibly matching TRBD2 (7 bases). The V gene's germline CDR1 is SEHNR and CDR2 FQNEAQ (reference sequence). V was trimmed by 4 bases and J by 6 bases, leaving 12 bases between them. This CDR3 is built from 13 residues. CDR3 DNA: TGTGCCAGCAGCTCCGGGGGGCGACAGACCCAGTACTTC. Encoded protein: CASSSGGRQTQYF. Supplemented by reference TRBV7-9 and TRBJ2-5, the full variable domain reads DTGVSQNPRHKITKRGQNVTFRCDPISEHNRLYWYRQTLGQGPEFLTYFQNEAQLEKSRLLSDRFSAERPKGSFSTLEIQRTEQGDSAMYLCASSSGGRQTQYFGPGTRLLVL.

This clonotype was counted at least ten times. This sequence joins TRBV3-1 and TRBJ1-1, with a possible D match to TRBD1 (5 bases). The V end was cut by 3 bases, the J end by 6 bases, with 11 bases between. This CDR3 spans 13 amino acids. The germline V gene has CDR1 LGHDT and CDR2 YNNKEL (reference sequence). Here the CDR3 DNA reads TGTGCCAGCAGCCACCGAGGGGCCCCTGAAGCTTTCTTT. It codes for CASSHRGAPEAFF. The whole variable domain, filled in from reference TRBV3-1 and TRBJ1-1, reads DTAVSQTPKYLVTQMGNDKSIKCEQNLGHDTMYWYKQDSKKFLKIMFSYNNKELIINETVPNRFSPKSPDKAHLNLHINSLELGDSAVYFCASSHRGAPEAFFGQGTRLTVV.

With respect to this clonotype: One end of the junction does not line up with germline, which may come from a read error. V usage is TRBV5-1 and J usage is TRBJ2-1, with D tentatively TRBD2 (5 bases). This CDR3 region has 16 residues. The germline gives CDR1 SGHRS, CDR2 YFSETQ. In DNA, the CDR3 is TGCGCCAGCAGCACCGACCCGGGGAGCTCCTGCAATGAGCAGTTCTTC. Protein product: CASSTDPGSSCNEQFF.

J is TRBJ2-5 and V is TRBV20-1, with TRBD2 as a possible D gene (5 bases). V shed 1 base and J shed 0 bases, with 15 bases lying between them. Germline CDR1 reads DFQATT; CDR2 reads SNEGSKA (reference sequence). The CDR3 has 16 residues. CDR3 protein: CSARGELVDYQETQYF. The CDR3 bases are TGCAGTGCTAGAGGGGAGTTAGTCGACTACCAAGAGACCCAGTACTTC.

Sample share makes this clonotype medium-sized. The rearrangement joins TRBV5-6 to TRBJ2-7, with unresolved D. V was pared by 3 bases and J by 0 bases, with 10 bases between. CDR1 is SGHDT and CDR2 is YYEEEE in the germline V gene. The CDR3 runs 14 residues. The CDR3: CASSSTPSSYEQYF. Written as DNA, the CDR3 is TGTGCCAGCAGCTCTACGCCGAGCTCCTACGAGCAGTACTTC. Variable domain in full (rest from reference TRBV5-6 and TRBJ2-7): DAGVTQSPTHLIKTRGQQVTLRCSPKSGHDTVSWYQQALGQGPQFIFQYYEEEERQRGNFPDRFSGHQFPNYSSELNVNALLLGDSALYLCASSSTPSSYEQYFGPGTRLTVT.

This clonotype is categorized as medium-sized. J is TRBJ2-1 and V is TRBV7-2; 8 bases align to TRBD1. J lost 9 bases, V lost 2 bases, and 15 bases had no gene match. CDR1 is SGHTA and CDR2 is FQGNSA in the germline V gene. The CDR3 length is 17 residues. Written as DNA, the CDR3 is TGTGCCAGCAGCTTAACCCCCGGACAGGGTGTGCAAGGTGAGCAGTTCTTC. Amino acid sequence: CASSLTPGQGVQGEQFF.

In this sample, this clonotype is large. V usage is TRBV30 and J usage is TRBJ2-1, with D hard to call. CDR3 size: 14 residues. V lost 4 bases, J lost 2 bases, and 12 bases lay in between. The germline gives CDR1 GTSNPN, CDR2 SVGIG (reference sequence). In DNA form, the CDR3 reads TGTGCCTGGAATCAGCCCAGCCCCTACAATGAGCAGTTCTTC. This gives the protein CAWNQPSPYNEQFF.

This clonotype has at least ten counts. Mismatch with germline at one junction end may stem from a read error. The chain uses TRBV7-6 and TRBJ2-3, with TRBD2 as a possible D gene (6 bases). The CDR3 has 11 residues. Germline CDR1 and CDR2: SGHVS and FNYEAQ. The CDR3 sequence: CASSLRGLYHF. As DNA, the CDR3 is TGTGCCAGCAGCTTAAGGGGACTGTACCATTTT. The complete variable domain, with remaining parts taken from reference TRBV7-6 and TRBJ2-3, reads GAGVSQSPRYKVTKRGQDVALRCDPISGHVSLYWYRQALGQGPEFLTYFNYEAQQDKSGLPNDRFSAERPEGSISTLTIQRTEQRDSAMYRCASSLRGLYHFGPGTRLTVL.

This rearrangement joins TRBV7-8 to TRBJ1-2; D perhaps matches TRBD1 (6 bases). The CDR3 is 14 residues long. Germline CDR1 reads SGHVS; CDR2 reads FQNEAQ. V was clipped by 2 bases and J by 4 bases, with 11 bases between them. The CDR3 loop reads CASSLTTGRYGYTF. CDR3 sequence (DNA): TGTGCCAGCAGCTTAACCACAGGGCGCTATGGCTACACCTTC.

This clonotype showed up just a few times. One junction end does not reproduce the germline sequence, and a read error may be involved. The rearrangement joins TRBV6-2 or TRBV6-3 to TRBJ2-1, with 10 bases lining up with TRBD2. Germline assignment: CDR1 MNHEY and CDR2 SVGEGT. The length of the CDR3 is 13 residues. This chain's CDR3 is CAIRTSGYNDQFF. The CDR3, as DNA: TGTGCCATCCGGACTAGCGGATACAATGATCAGTTCTTC.

This clonotype is judged medium-sized (0.01 to 0.1%). The J gene is TRBJ1-1, the V gene TRBV4-2, with D perhaps matching TRBD1 (5 bases). Germline assignment: CDR1 LGHNA and CDR2 YNFKEQ. Trimming removed 1 base at V and 5 bases at J, with 14 bases between. The CDR3 is 15 residues long. DNA for the CDR3: TGTGCCAGCAGCCAAGCCTTGGGGGGAGGGACTGAAGCTTTCTTT. This translates into CASSQALGGGTEAFF.

Sample share makes this clonotype medium-sized. This rearrangement joins TRBV24-1 to TRBJ2-1; D remains unclear. CDR3 size: 14 residues. In germline, CDR1 is KGHDR, CDR2 SFDVKD. The ends were cut back, 3 bases at V and 7 bases at J, with 12 bases in the middle. CDR3 coding DNA: TGTGCCACCAGTGATCGCCTAGGATGGAATGAGCAGTTCTTC. Protein sequence: CATSDRLGWNEQFF.

This clonotype has ten or more counts. V and J are TRBV4-2 and TRBJ2-7; D gene uncertain. The CDR3 sequence is 12 residues long. Trimming cost V 4 bases and J 0 bases, with 4 bases left between them. The germline V gene has CDR1 LGHNA and CDR2 YNFKEQ. Written as DNA, the CDR3 is TGTGCCAGCAGCCCCCCCTCCTACGAGCAGTACTTC. It specifies CASSPPSYEQYF.

Judged by abundance, this clonotype is medium-sized (0.01 to 0.1%). The chain joins TRBV18 to TRBJ1-5; D is possibly TRBD1 (5 bases). The CDR3 is made up of 14 amino acids. The V end lost 4 bases, the J end lost 7 bases, and 14 bases lay between the germline ends. CDR1 is KGHSH and CDR2 is LQKENI in the germline V gene. The CDR3 DNA sequence: TGTGCCAGCTCACAAGGAGCACGACAGCAGCCCCAGCATTTT. It translates to CASSQGARQQPQHF.

This clonotype has ten or more counts. The chain has TRBV29-1 and TRBJ1-1; D remains ambiguous. The CDR3 contains 10 residues. Germline assignment: CDR1 SQVTM and CDR2 ANQGSEA. Trimming took off 7 bases at V and 1 base at J, with 4 bases between the two ends. CDR3 amino acids: CSAANTEAFF. The CDR3 nucleotides read TGCAGCGCTGCGAACACTGAAGCTTTCTTT.